This TCR beta chain was captured in a study of T cell responses to AZD1222 COVID-19 vaccine. Per the germline V gene, CDR1 is SGDLS and CDR2 is YYNGEE. Losses at the gene ends were 0 bases for V and 4 bases for J; bases not matched to a gene: 3. The CDR3 length is 14 residues. Produced via immunoSEQ multiplex PCR; TCRdb's table is partial and in-frame only. The data contain around 130,000 clones, 85% to 90% of them seen just once; the ten biggest clones take up approximately 3.4%. The V call is TRBV9, the J call TRBJ2-5, with TRBD2 matching 7 bases. The TCR originated in an adult in good health. The sample was peripheral blood, taken on day 0 of AZD1222 vaccination. The CDR3 sequence: CASSVGGGIETQYF. The CDR3 DNA reads as TGTGCCAGCAGCGTAGGGGGAGGGATAGAGACCCAGTACTTC.